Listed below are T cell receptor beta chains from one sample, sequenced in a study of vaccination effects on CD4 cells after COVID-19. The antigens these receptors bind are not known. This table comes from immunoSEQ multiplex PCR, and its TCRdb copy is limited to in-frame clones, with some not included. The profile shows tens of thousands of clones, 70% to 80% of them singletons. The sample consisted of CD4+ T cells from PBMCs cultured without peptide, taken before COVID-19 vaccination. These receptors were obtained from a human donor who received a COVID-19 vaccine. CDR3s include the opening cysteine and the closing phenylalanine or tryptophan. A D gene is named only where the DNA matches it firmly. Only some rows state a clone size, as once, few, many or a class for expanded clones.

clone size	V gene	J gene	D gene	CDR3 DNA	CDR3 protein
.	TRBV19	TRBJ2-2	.	TGTGCCAGTAGTTCCTCGGTCACCGGGGAGCTGTTTTTT	CASSSSVTGELFF
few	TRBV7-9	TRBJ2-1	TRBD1	TGTGCCAGCAGCCTGGGACAGGGGGCTTACAATGAGCAGTTCTTC	CASSLGQGAYNEQFF
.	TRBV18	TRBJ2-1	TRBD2	TGTGCCAGCTCACCGGCTAGCGGGGACAATGAGCAGTTCTTC	CASSPASGDNEQFF
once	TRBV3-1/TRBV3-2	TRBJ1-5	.	TGTGCCAGCAGCCAAGGGACGGGGTATAGCAATCAGCCCCAGCATTTT	CASSQGTGYSNQPQHF
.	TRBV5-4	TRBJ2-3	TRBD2	TGTGCCAGCTCTCGAGCGGGGGGCACAGATACGCAGTATTTT	CASSRAGGTDTQYF
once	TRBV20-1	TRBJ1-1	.	TGCAGTGCTAGGGGGGGGCGTGGAGCTTTCTTT	CSARGGRGAFF
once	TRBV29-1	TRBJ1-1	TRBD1	TGCAGCGTCAACAGGGGAGGCGAAGCTTTCTTT	CSVNRGGEAFF
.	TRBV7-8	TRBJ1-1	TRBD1	TGTGCCAGCAGCATAAGGACAGGGTATACTGAAGCTTTCTTT	CASSIRTGYTEAFF
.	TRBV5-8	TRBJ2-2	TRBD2	TGTGCCAGCAGCTTGGAAGGGACTAGCGTCGGCACCGGGGAGCTGTTTTTT	CASSLEGTSVGTGELFF
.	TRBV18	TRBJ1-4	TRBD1	TGTGCCAGCTCACCTCAACTGGGACAGGGGGCAACAACTAATGAAAAACTGTTTTTT	CASSPQLGQGATTNEKLFF
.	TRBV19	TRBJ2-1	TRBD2	TGTGCCAGTAGTATGGGGCTAGCGGGGATCAATGAGCAGTTCTTC	CASSMGLAGINEQFF
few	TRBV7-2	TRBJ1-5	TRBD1	TGTGCCAGCAGCTTCCAGGGGGCGTCGAATCAGCCCCAGCATTTT	CASSFQGASNQPQHF
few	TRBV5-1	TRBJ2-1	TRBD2	TGCGCCAGCAGCTTGGATACTAGCGGGGGGACCCAGTTCTTC	CASSLDTSGGTQFF
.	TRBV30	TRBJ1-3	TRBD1	TGTGCCTGGAGGCTGACAGGGGGTGCCGGCACCATATATTTT	CAWRLTGGAGTIYF
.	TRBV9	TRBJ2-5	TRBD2	TGTGCCAGCAGCGTAGGACTTTCGGGGGAGGGGACCCAGTACTTC	CASSVGLSGEGTQYF
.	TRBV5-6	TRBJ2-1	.	TGTGCCAGCAGTTACACAGAGCAGTTCTTC	CASSYTEQFF
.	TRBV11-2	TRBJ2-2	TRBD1	TGTGCCAGCAGCTTCACGACAGGGAGCACCGGGGAGCTGTTTTTT	CASSFTTGSTGELFF